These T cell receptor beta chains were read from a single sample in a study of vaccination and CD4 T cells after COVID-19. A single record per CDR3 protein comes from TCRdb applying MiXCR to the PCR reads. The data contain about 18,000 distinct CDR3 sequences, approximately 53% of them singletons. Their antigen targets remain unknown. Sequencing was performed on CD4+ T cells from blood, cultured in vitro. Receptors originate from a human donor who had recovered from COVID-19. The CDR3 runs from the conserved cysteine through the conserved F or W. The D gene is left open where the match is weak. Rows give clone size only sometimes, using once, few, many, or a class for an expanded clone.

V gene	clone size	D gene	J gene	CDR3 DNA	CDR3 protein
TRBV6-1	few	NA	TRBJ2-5	TGTGCCAGCAACGGACAGCAAGAGACCCAGTACTTC	CASNGQQETQYF
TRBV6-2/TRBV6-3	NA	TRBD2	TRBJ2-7	TGTGCCAGCAGTTTGACTAGCGGAAGCTCCTACGAGCAGTACTTC	CASSLTSGSSYEQYF
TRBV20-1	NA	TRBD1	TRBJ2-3	TGCAGTGCACCTGACAGGGGCGCCACAGATACGCAGTATTTT	CSAPDRGATDTQYF
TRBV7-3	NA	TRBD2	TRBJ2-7	TGTGCCAGCAGCCCGGGTAGCGGGGCCTTCTACGAGCAGTACTTC	CASSPGSGAFYEQYF
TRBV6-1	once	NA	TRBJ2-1	TGTGCCAGCAAGGCGGACGGTCCGTCCTACAATGAGCAGTTCTTC	CASKADGPSYNEQFF
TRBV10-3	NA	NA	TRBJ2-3	TGTGCCATCAGTGACCCCTCGGGGGCCACAGATACGCAGTATTTT	CAISDPSGATDTQYF
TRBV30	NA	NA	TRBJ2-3	TGTGCCTGGGGAACCGGGCCTACAGATACGCAGTATTTT	CAWGTGPTDTQYF
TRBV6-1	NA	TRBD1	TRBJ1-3	TGTGCCAGCACCTGGACAGGGGAAGAAAACACCATATATTTT	CASTWTGEENTIYF
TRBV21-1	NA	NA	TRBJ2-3	TGTGCCAGCAGCACGGACAAGGGGGAGGATCGGGCAGATACGCAGTATTTT	CASSTDKGEDRADTQYF
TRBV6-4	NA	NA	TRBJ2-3	TGTGCCACCCCGCTGAGGGGTCTAGGAGATACGCAGTATTTT	CATPLRGLGDTQYF
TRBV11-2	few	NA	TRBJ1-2	TGTGCCAGCAGCCCTCTCAAGGGCAGGGTCGGTGGCTACACCTTC	CASSPLKGRVGGYTF
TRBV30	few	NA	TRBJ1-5	TGTGCCTGCAGTCCCAGGGGTTGGGATCAGCCCCAGCATTTT	CACSPRGWDQPQHF
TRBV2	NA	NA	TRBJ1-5	TGTGCCAGCAGGCAGGGGAGTGAGCCCCAGCATTTT	CASRQGSEPQHF
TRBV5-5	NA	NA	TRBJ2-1	TGTGCCAGCAGCCCCCTGAACTACGACCTTTACAATGAGCAGTTCTTC	CASSPLNYDLYNEQFF
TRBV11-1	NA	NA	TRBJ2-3	TGTGCCAGCAGCTTAGGTGGTCTGGATACGCAGTATTTT	CASSLGGLDTQYF
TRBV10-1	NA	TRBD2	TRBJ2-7	TGCGCCAGCGGGGAAAATCGCCTAGGACTAGCGGGAGCCTACGAGCAGTACTTC	CASGENRLGLAGAYEQYF
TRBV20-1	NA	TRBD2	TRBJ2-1	TGCAGTGCTGCCCGTGCTAGCGGGATCTACAATGAGCAGTTCTTC	CSAARASGIYNEQFF
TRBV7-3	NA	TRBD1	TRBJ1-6	TGTGCCAGCAGCTGGTCCGGGACAGCATCTTCACCCCTCCACTTT	CASSWSGTASSPLHF
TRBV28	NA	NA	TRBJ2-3	TGTGCCAGCAGGGGATCTAGGGGGTCAGATACGCAGTATTTT	CASRGSRGSDTQYF
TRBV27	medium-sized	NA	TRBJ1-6	TGTGCCAGCAGTTTATCGTGGCGACAGGATAATTCACCCCTCCACTTT	CASSLSWRQDNSPLHF
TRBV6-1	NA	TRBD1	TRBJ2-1	TGTGCCAGCAGCCCCGGGACAGGAAGCAATGAGCAGTTCTTC	CASSPGTGSNEQFF
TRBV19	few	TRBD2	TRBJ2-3	TGTGCCAGTAGTACAAAGCGGGATAGCACAGATACGCAGTATTTT	CASSTKRDSTDTQYF
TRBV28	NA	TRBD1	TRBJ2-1	TGTGCCAGCAGGACAGGGCGCGGCTCCTACAATGAGCAGTTCTTC	CASRTGRGSYNEQFF
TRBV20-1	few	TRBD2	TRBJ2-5	TGCAGTGCTAGGAAGGGGAGCGGGAGGGCCGAGGAGACCCAGTACTTC	CSARKGSGRAEETQYF
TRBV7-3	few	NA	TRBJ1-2	TGTGCCAGCAGCTTGGTTGGAGGGAAGGGGGATGGCTACACCTTC	CASSLVGGKGDGYTF
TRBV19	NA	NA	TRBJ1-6	TGTGCCAGTAGTATAGAGGACAGCCGTTATTCACCCCTCCACTTT	CASSIEDSRYSPLHF
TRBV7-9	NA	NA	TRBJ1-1	TGTGCCAGCAGCTTTTGGGACACTGAAGCTTTCTTT	CASSFWDTEAFF
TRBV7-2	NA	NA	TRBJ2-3	TGTGCCAGCTGCGTGGGGACTGGAGATACGCAGTATTTT	CASCVGTGDTQYF
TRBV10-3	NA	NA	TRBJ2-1	TGTGCCACGGGCCGACCGACTAGTGGAGGAAGGAATGAGCAGTTCTTC	CATGRPTSGGRNEQFF
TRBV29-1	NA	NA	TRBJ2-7	TGCAGCGTTCGGGGTGAAGGCGTGCAGTACTTC	CSVRGEGVQYF
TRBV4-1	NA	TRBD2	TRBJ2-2	TGCGCCAGCAGCCTCTCACCCGGGGGACTAGCGGGACGTGGGGAGCTGTTTTTT	CASSLSPGGLAGRGELFF
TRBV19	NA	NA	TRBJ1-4	TGTGCCAGTAAGGGTGGAGAAAAACTGTTTTTT	CASKGGEKLFF
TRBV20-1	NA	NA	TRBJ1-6	TGCAGTGCTAGAGATTACCGGCAGGGGACAAATTCACCCCTCCACTTT	CSARDYRQGTNSPLHF
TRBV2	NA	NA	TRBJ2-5	TGTGCCAGCAGGGCAGACAGACAAGAGACCCAGTACTTC	CASRADRQETQYF
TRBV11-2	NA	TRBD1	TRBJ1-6	TGTGCCAGCAGCTTGGGACAGGGCGTTTCACCCCTCCACTTT	CASSLGQGVSPLHF